Sequencing of this T cell receptor (beta chain) was carried out in a study of beta chain features in type 1 diabetes. General study points: Moderate but significant shortening of TCRB CDR3s was recorded in all four CD4+ subsets from Type 1 diabetes patients.

Based on CD45RO/CCR7/CD25/CD127/CD95/CD27, CD4+ regulatory, stem cell-like memory, naive and central memory cells were sorted. About this clone itself: Its antigen remains unidentified.

This CDR3 is 16 amino acids long. Germline V CDR1 and CDR2: SEHNR, FQNEAQ (reference sequence). With 5 bases clipped from V and 6 bases from J, the junction kept 12 bases outside the gene matches. Expressed TCRB transcripts got sequenced, as all isolated RNA was reverse transcribed. Sequenced by immunoSEQ multiplex PCR; TCRdb stores in-frame clones only, minus some. The profile shows about 340,000 clones, approximately 12% of them singletons. This chain links TRBV7-9 with TRBJ1-2; TRBD1 matches 10 bases. This clonotype was obtained from a young woman with type 1 diabetes. Sequencing was done on a sample of naive CD4+ T cells from blood. CDR3 bases: TGTGCCAGCAGCCCTCGTCCTAATGGACAGGGGGATGGCTACACCTTC. Translation: CASSPRPNGQGDGYTF. Variable domain in full (rest from reference TRBV7-9 and TRBJ1-2): DTGVSQNPRHKITKRGQNVTFRCDPISEHNRLYWYRQTLGQGPEFLTYFQNEAQLEKSRLLSDRFSAERPKGSFSTLEIQRTEQGDSAMYLCASSPRPNGQGDGYTFGSGTRLTVV.